Sequencing of this T cell receptor (beta chain) was carried out in a study of T cell responses to AZD1222 COVID-19 vaccine. Overall study findings and caveats: Across spike, vaccine-associated CD4 TCRs were found, dominant at 160-218 and 743-854. Reports say nearly half of spike-specific TCRs go after unmutated variant regions. Donors were mostly white British, more females; clonal diversity possibly underestimated.

Sequencing was performed with immunoSEQ multiplex PCR; in TCRdb, only in-frame clones are kept and a portion is missing. The sample lists roughly 150,000 clones, 85% to 95% occurring once. In regard to this clone: Its cognate antigen is unknown.

This clonotype was obtained from an adult who received the AZD1222 COVID-19 vaccine. The specimen comprised peripheral blood, sampled 28 days after the second AZD1222 dose.

The CDR3 DNA reads TGTGCCAGCAGCGTCCACAGGGATGGCACTGAAGCTTTCTTT. It yields the protein CASSVHRDGTEAFF. The rearrangement links TRBV3-1 (or the pseudogene TRBV3-2) to TRBJ1-1, with D maybe TRBD1 (6 bases). Deletions cut 5 bases from V and 4 bases from J, with 14 bases between. This CDR3 spans 14 amino acids. Germline loops: CDR1 LGHDT, CDR2 YNNKEL (reference sequence).